This record looks at one T cell receptor beta chain sequence and its context. This clonotype turned up a few times. Its antigen is currently not known. No quality values exist for individual bases; no much larger clone is one base distant. The record originates from a study of identical twins (dated by TCRdb to 2016 to 2018). With respect to the entire study: To test whether fetal clonotypes persist, the study used deep sequencing on TCR alpha and beta repertoires from monozygotic twins, unrelated adults of various ages, and cord blood. Replicate twin experiments were performed at different times using different library preparation protocols to rule out contamination.

CDR1 and CDR2 are read off the germline V gene (reference sequence) as MNHNY and SVGAGI. V and J are truncated by 2 bases and 1 base respectively, leaving an intervening sequence of 10 bases. The CDR3, from cysteine to phenylalanine, totals 15 residues. Here the CDR3 DNA is all that survives: 45 bases in frame from base 1. Every donor was a healthy Caucasian. To prepare the library, 5' RACE was applied. Sequencing was carried out with an Illumina HiSeq 2000. A universal primer binding site was added through template switching, and the final cDNA carried a unique molecular identifier so that TCR cDNA molecules could be counted accurately. Specific primers in the conserved constant-segment region were used to synthesize first-strand cDNA for the TCR alpha and beta chains. To control for contamination, every cDNA library carried two barcodes: a SMART-Mk sample barcode plus Illumina barcodes. TruSeq adapter sequences and Illumina sample barcodes were added in two successive PCR steps. The Illumina HiSeq platform was used with custom primers to sequence TCR alpha and beta cDNA libraries. In the authors' own workflow: Unique molecular identifiers were extracted from raw reads with MiGEC, and CDR3 positions were determined with MiXCR. Recombination models were inferred per individual with the repgenHMM and IGoR tools using an EM algorithm. The analysis of shared clonotypes was done with the tcR package in R, with sharing normalized by the product of cloneset sizes. To study raw recombination free of thymic and clonal selection effects, out-of-frame nonproductive sequences were analyzed. TCRdb reprocessing: public reads trimmed at Q25 with fastp, clones called with MiXCR, in-frame beta chains kept. Here each entry gathers all rows of one CDR3 protein and keeps the most common genes and DNA. The V and J calls follow TCRdb's processing rather than the paper's. This sample lists around 1.7 million distinct CDR3 sequences; under 35% were detected once. The top ten clonotypes cover more than 0.25% of the sample.

Broader findings and caveats from the paper: Out-of-frame TCR alpha sharing in monozygotic twins was systematically underestimated by recombination models, whereas sharing between unrelated individuals was in agreement with the recombination models. Fewer insertions were carried by abundant cord blood beta clonotypes, a similar but weaker trend appeared in young adult naive repertoires, and no such trend appeared in memory repertoires. Because the same donors could not be followed over many years, the conclusions depended on cross-sectional statistical analysis. Invariant T cells such as MAIT and iNKT could partly confound zero-insertion analyses, although diverse VJ usage argued against such confounding for most clonotypes. In beta out-of-frame sequences, excess twin sharing was weaker, because having fewer shared sequences lowered the signal-to-noise ratio. Compared with coincidental sharing between unrelated individuals, an excess of low generation-probability sequences was observed among out-of-frame TCR alpha sequences shared between twins.

Material for sequencing was cord blood. The sequence was collected from a newborn girl in good health. The chain is made from TRBV6-6 and TRBJ2-3; a confident D gene designation cannot be given. The CDR3 reads CASSYGRGRTDTQYF. The nucleotide sequence is TGTGCCAGCAGTTACGGTCGAGGACGCACAGATACGCAGTATTTT.